This T cell receptor beta chain was identified during a study of cytomegalovirus exposure and HLA in healthy donors. CDR3 length: 16 amino acids. Germline loops: CDR1 SGHVS, CDR2 FNYEAQ. With V trimmed by 2 bases and J by 8 bases, 4 bases remained unmatched. Primers included in the PCR were 60 Vbeta and 13 Jbeta primers. Assay used: immunoSEQ multiplex PCR; TCRdb lists only in-frame clones, some missing. The sample has fewer than 250,000 clones; approximately 75% are singletons. The TCR originated in a man between 25 and 39 years old in good health and CMV-seropositive. The sample consisted of PBMCs. The chain employs TRBV7-6 and TRBJ2-1; 15 bases agree with TRBD2. This CDR3 is CASSLPGLAGGDEQFF. Written as DNA, the CDR3 is TGTGCCAGCAGCTTACCCGGACTAGCGGGGGGGGATGAGCAGTTCTTC.